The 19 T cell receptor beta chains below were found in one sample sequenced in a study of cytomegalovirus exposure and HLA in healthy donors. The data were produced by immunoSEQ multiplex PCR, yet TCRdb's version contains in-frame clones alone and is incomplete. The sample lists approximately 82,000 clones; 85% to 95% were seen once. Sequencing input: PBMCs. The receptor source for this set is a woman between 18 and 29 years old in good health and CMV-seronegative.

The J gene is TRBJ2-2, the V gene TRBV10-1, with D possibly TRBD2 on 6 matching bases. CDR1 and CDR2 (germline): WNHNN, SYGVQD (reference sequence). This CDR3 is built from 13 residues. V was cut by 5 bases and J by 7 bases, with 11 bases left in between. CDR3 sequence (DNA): TGCGCCAGCAGTCCTAGGCGGGACGGGGAGCTGTTTTTT. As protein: CASSPRRDGELFF.

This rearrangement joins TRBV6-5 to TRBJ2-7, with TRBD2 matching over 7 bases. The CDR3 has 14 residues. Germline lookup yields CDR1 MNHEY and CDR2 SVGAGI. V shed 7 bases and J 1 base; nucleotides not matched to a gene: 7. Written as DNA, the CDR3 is TGTGCCAGCACCACAGCGGGGAGGTCCTACGAGCAGTACTTC. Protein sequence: CASTTAGRSYEQYF.

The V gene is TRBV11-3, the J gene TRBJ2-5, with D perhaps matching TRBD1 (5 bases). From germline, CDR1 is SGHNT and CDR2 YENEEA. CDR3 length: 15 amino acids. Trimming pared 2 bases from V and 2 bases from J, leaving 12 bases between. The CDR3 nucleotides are TGTGCCAGCAGCTTAAGAAATGGACAACAAGAGACCCAGTACTTC. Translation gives CASSLRNGQQETQYF.

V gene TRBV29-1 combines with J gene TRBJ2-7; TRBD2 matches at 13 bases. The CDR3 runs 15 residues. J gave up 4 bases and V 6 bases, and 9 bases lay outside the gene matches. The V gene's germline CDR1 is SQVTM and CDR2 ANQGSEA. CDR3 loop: CSVVRLAGGGYEQYF. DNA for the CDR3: TGCAGCGTGGTCCGACTAGCGGGAGGCGGTTACGAGCAGTACTTC.

CDR3 loop: CASSLGGVVETQYF. In DNA form, the CDR3 reads TGTGCCAGCAGCTTGGGAGGGGTGGTGGAGACCCAGTACTTC. The chain links TRBV7-6 to TRBJ2-5, with TRBD2 matching 7 bases. This CDR3 comprises 14 residues. Germline CDR1 SGHVS, CDR2 FNYEAQ. With V trimmed by 3 bases and J by 5 bases, 6 bases remained unmatched.

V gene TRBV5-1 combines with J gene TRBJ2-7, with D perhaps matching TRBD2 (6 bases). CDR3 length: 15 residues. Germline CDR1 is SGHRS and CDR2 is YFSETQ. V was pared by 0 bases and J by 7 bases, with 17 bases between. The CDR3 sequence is CASSLVVGSGREQYF. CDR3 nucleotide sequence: TGCGCCAGCAGCTTGGTGGTAGGGTCGGGGAGGGAGCAGTACTTC.

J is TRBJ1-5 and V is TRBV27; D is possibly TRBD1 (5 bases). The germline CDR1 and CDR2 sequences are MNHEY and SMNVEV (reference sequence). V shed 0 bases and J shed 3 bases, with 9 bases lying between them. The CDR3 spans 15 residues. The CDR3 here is CASSLSVGPNQPQHF. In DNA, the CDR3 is TGTGCCAGCAGTTTATCAGTGGGGCCCAATCAGCCCCAGCATTTT.

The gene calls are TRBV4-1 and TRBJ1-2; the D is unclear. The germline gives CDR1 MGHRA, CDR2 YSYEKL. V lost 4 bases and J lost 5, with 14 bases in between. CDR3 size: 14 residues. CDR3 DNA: TGCGCCAGCAGCCCCCCCCGGGAGATTTATGGCTACACCTTC. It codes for CASSPPREIYGYTF.

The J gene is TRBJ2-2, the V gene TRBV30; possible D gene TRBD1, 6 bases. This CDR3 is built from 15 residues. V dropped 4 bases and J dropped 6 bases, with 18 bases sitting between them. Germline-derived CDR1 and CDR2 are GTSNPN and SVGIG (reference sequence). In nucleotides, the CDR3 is TGTGCCTGGAAGGGGGATTTTAGGGGCCCCGGGGAGCTGTTTTTT. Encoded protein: CAWKGDFRGPGELFF.

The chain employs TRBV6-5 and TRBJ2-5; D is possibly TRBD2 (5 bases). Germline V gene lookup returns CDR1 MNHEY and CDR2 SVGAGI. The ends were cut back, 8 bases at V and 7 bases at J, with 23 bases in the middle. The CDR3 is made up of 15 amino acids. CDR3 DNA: TGTGCCAGCGCCCTCGCGAGCCCTAGCATGGGGACCCAGTACTTC. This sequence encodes CASALASPSMGTQYF.

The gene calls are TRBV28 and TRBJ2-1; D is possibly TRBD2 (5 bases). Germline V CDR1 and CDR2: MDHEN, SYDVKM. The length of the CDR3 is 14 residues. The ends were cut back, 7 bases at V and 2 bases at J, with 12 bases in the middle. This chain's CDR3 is CASIPGSPYNEQFF. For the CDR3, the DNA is TGTGCCAGCATTCCGGGGAGCCCCTACAATGAGCAGTTCTTC.

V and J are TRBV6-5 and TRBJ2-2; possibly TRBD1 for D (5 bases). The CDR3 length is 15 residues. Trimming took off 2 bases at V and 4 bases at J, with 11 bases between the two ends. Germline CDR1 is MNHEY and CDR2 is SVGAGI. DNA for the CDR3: TGTGCCAGCAGTTACGGGGCCTTCTTCACCGGGGAGCTGTTTTTT. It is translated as CASSYGAFFTGELFF.

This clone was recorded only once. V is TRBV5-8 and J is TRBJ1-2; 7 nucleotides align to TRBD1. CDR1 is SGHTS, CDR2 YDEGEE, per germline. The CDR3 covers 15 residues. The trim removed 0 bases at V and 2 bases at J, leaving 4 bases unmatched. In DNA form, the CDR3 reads TGTGCCAGCAGCTTGGGACAGGGCCCCAACTATGGCTACACCTTC. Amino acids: CASSLGQGPNYGYTF.

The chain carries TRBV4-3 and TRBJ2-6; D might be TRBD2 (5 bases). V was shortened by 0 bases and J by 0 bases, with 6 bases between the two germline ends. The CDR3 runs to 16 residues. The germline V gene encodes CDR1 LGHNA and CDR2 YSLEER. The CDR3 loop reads CASSQERGSGANVLTF. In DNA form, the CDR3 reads TGCGCCAGCAGCCAAGAACGGGGCTCTGGGGCCAACGTCCTGACTTTC.

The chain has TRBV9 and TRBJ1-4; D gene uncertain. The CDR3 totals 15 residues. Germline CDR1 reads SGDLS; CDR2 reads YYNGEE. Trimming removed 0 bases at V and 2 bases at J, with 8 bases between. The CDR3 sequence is CASSVATGTNEKLFF. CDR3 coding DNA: TGTGCCAGCAGCGTAGCTACGGGGACTAATGAAAAACTGTTTTTT.

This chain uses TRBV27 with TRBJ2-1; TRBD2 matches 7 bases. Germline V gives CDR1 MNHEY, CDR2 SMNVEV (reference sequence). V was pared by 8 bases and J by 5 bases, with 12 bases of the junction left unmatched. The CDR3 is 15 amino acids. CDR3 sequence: CASALGAGLNNEQFF. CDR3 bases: TGTGCCAGCGCCCTTGGAGCGGGGCTAAACAATGAGCAGTTCTTC.

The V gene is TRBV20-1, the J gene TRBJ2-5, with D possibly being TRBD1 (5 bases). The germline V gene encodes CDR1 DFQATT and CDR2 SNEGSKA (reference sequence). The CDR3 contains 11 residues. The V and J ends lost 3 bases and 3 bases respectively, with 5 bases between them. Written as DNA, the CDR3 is TGCAGTGCTAGCAGGGAAGAGACCCAGTACTTC. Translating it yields CSASREETQYF.

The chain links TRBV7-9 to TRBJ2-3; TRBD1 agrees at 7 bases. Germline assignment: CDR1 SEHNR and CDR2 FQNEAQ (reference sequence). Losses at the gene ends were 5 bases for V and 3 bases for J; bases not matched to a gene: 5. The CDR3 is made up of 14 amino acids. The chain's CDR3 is CASSPRGLTDTQYF. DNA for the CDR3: TGTGCCAGCAGCCCCAGGGGGTTAACAGATACGCAGTATTTT.

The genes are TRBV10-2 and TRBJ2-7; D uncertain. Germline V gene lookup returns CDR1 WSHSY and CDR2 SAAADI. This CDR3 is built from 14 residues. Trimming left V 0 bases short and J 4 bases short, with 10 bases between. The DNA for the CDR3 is TGCGCCAGCAGTGAGTCGGGCCGAAGATACGAGCAGTACTTC. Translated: CASSESGRRYEQYF.